These T cell receptor beta chains were read from a single sample in a study of cytomegalovirus exposure and HLA in healthy donors. The repertoire was sequenced with immunoSEQ multiplex PCR; TCRdb's copy has only in-frame clones and lacks some. Counted here are 70,000 to 95,000 clones, around 80% occurring once; the ten biggest clones make up 1.1%. Sequenced: PBMCs. Receptors originate from a male donor in good health and CMV-seronegative. Each CDR3 is given without its conserved first and last residue.

>TRBJ1-1|TRBV19
ASRLDRSTEAF
>TRBJ1-4|TRBV19
ASSFGQVSNEKLF
>TRBJ1-5|TRBV4-2
ASSHEGVRGQPQH
>TRBJ1-4|TRBV7-9
ASSSRQGSPTNEKLF
>TRBJ2-5|TRBV2
ASNQGQGETQY
>TRBJ2-1|TRBV9
ASSVGQGTSEQF
>TRBJ2-4|TRBV25-1
ASSESPTVQY
>TRBJ2-3|TRBV4-2
ASSQESTSGGENTQY
>TRBJ2-7|TRBV5-1
ASSTPTSGEAYEQY
>TRBJ1-1|TRBV5-1
ASSLLVPEMNTEAF
>TRBJ2-3|TRBV4-2
ASSQPPGTSPAGDTQY
>TRBJ2-5|TRBV27
ASSAEVRPETQY
>TRBJ2-7|TRBV19
ASSMVLQGRNYEQY
>TRBJ1-5|TRBV30
AWSSGRNQPQH
>TRBJ2-7|TRBV29-1
SVENARTGAYEQY
>TRBJ2-6|TRBV5-4
ASPEPGYGANVLT
>TRBJ2-5|TRBV7-2
ASSWSGGARETQY
>TRBJ1-5|TRBV19
ASSIGGGAEPQH
>TRBJ2-5|TRBV2
ASSVVFRGLAPGETQY
>TRBJ1-2|TRBV6-1
ASGGASQISYGYT
>TRBJ1-1|TRBV6-1
ASKPPTGYGTEAF
>TRBJ1-1|TRBV5-1
ASSLGNRMNTEAF
>TRBJ1-1|TRBV5-1
ASSRDIYTEAF
>TRBJ2-5|TRBV6-5
ASSSILAGDQETQY
>TRBJ1-1|TRBV4-1
ASSPGHSGTGLLGTEAF
>TRBJ1-2|TRBV5-6
ASSLVPGQGAGGYP
>TRBJ1-6|TRBV30
ACTGTGARTPLH
>TRBJ1-3|TRBV7-8
ASSIGGPGNTIY
>TRBJ1-2|TRBV5-1
ASSTGNTGGPHYGYT
>TRBJ2-1|TRBV4-2
ASSRSTSGENEQF
>TRBJ2-7|TRBV7-2
ASSLRPGQGRGEQY
>TRBJ2-5|TRBV7-4
ASSLFSPMEKSQETQY
>TRBJ1-1|TRBV29-1
SVDGDRGVTEAF
>TRBJ2-1|TRBV5-1
ASSLAPGVEQF
>TRBJ2-2|TRBV7-3
ASSPQLLAGVGGELF
>TRBJ2-7|TRBV28
ASSPDTAYEQY
>TRBJ2-3|TRBV18
ASSPKRVRSDTQY